The 20 T cell receptor beta chains below were found in one sample sequenced in a study of blood T cells in healthy people across ages. The authors ran a second PCR of 7 to 11 cycles using a sample-barcoded 5' primer and a J-beta primer mix. TCRdb used MiXCR to reprocess the 5' RACE reads, holding one entry per CDR3 protein. The top ten clones hold around 23% of a sample with fewer than 2,000,000 distinct CDR3 sequences, 35% to 50% of them seen once. The sequencing input was blood. The receptors were sampled from a human donor in good health.

This clonotype was observed a handful of times. The chain joins TRBV20-1 to TRBJ1-4; 7 positions agree with TRBD1. The CDR3 has 15 amino acids. Germline V CDR1 and CDR2: DFQATT, SNEGSKA (reference sequence). The junction had 17 bases not matched to a gene; V was cut back by 6 bases and J by 10 bases. This CDR3 reads CSAPLVEGGGGKLFF. In DNA form, the CDR3 reads TGCAGTGCCCCTTTGGTCGAAGGGGGCGGTGGAAAACTGTTTTTT.

This chain links TRBV9 with TRBJ2-2, with D possibly being TRBD1 or TRBD2 (5 bases each). V shed 2 bases and J shed 3 bases, with 11 bases lying between them. The germline V gene has CDR1 SGDLS and CDR2 YYNGEE. The CDR3 is 15 amino acids. CDR3 in DNA: TGTGCCAGCAGCGTGACAGTGGGGGACACCGGGGAGCTGTTTTTT. Residues: CASSVTVGDTGELFF.

J is TRBJ1-1 and V is TRBV5-1, with TRBD1 as a possible D gene (6 bases). The V and J ends lost 0 bases and 5 bases respectively, with 8 bases between them. Germline V CDR1 and CDR2: SGHRS, YFSETQ. This CDR3 has 13 amino acids. The CDR3 reads CASSLEGTTEAFF. The CDR3 nucleotides read TGCGCCAGCAGCTTGGAGGGGACAACTGAAGCTTTCTTT.

This clonotype was picked up a small number of times. This chain uses TRBV2 with TRBJ2-4, with TRBD1 identical over 8 bases. J was trimmed by 10 bases and V by 4 bases; bases with no gene match: 6. The CDR3 is 13 amino acids. Germline CDR1 SNHLY, CDR2 FYNNEI. The DNA of the CDR3 is TGTGCCAGCAGTGGACAGGGGCCCGGGATTCAGTACTTC. This gives the protein CASSGQGPGIQYF. The variable domain in full, completed from reference TRBV2 and TRBJ2-4, reads EPEVTQTPSHQVTQMGQEVILRCVPISNHLYFYWYRQILGQKVEFLVSFYNNEISEKSEIFDDQFSVERPDGSNFTLKIRSTKLEDSAMYFCASSGQGPGIQYFGAGTRLSVL.

In DNA, the CDR3 is TGCAGTGCTAGATCATATCTTAGACCCGTAGAGACCCAGTACTTC. Amino acid sequence: CSARSYLRPVETQYF. The rearrangement links TRBV20-1 to TRBJ2-5, with D unresolved. This CDR3 has 15 amino acids. Germline CDR1 and CDR2: DFQATT and SNEGSKA (reference sequence). V lost 2 bases, J lost 4 bases, and 17 bases lay in between.

This chain's CDR3 is CASKGISNQPQHF. As DNA, the CDR3 is TGTGCCAGCAAGGGGATTAGCAATCAGCCCCAGCATTTT. This chain connects TRBV6-6 to TRBJ1-5, with D perhaps TRBD1 (5 bases). The CDR3 is 13 amino acids. Trimming left V 7 bases short and J 0 bases short, with 7 bases between. Per the germline V gene, CDR1 is MNHNY and CDR2 is SVGAGI (reference sequence).

The table lists this clonotype with a few counts. The chain recombines TRBV6-2 or TRBV6-3 with TRBJ2-7; D remains unclear. Germline-derived CDR1 and CDR2 are MNHEY and SVGEGT. Trimming removed 2 bases from V and 7 bases from J, with 9 bases in between. This CDR3 is built from 12 residues. CDR3 amino acids: CASSYPSVEQYF. Here the CDR3 DNA reads TGTGCCAGCAGTTACCCTTCCGTGGAGCAGTACTTC.

About this clonotype: Its ends do not fully match the called genes, so a read error is possible. The V call is TRBV12-3 or TRBV12-4, the J call TRBJ1-1, with a weak D call TRBD1 (5 bases). This CDR3 contains 12 residues. CDR3 protein: CAGSPDWGETFF. In DNA form, the CDR3 reads TGTGCCGGCAGTCCCGATTGGGGGGAAACTTTCTTT.

A word on this clonotype: The junction and the germline gene differ at one end; a read error may be behind it. The V gene is TRBV12-3 or TRBV12-4, the J gene TRBJ2-4, with TRBD2 as a possible D gene (5 bases). CDR3 size: 13 residues. The CDR3 region is CAGSSPGMREQYF. The CDR3 nucleotides read TGTGCCGGCAGTTCGCCGGGGATGAGGGAGCAGTACTTC.

The chain couples TRBV4-3 to TRBJ2-7; D is perhaps TRBD2 (6 bases). The germline V gene encodes CDR1 LGHNA and CDR2 YSLEER. Trimming pared 0 bases from V and 0 bases from J, leaving 12 bases between. The CDR3 length is 16 residues. The CDR3 region is CASSQDGGIPSYEQYF. As DNA, the CDR3 is TGCGCCAGCAGCCAAGATGGGGGGATTCCCTCCTACGAGCAGTACTTC.

This clonotype turned up a few times. The rearrangement joins TRBV5-1 to TRBJ2-7; D is uncertain. CDR1 is SGHRS and CDR2 is YFSETQ in the germline V gene. The germline V and J ends were trimmed by 2 bases and 0 bases, with 9 bases remaining between them. The CDR3 is 14 amino acids. DNA of the CDR3: TGCGCCAGCAGCTTCCGGGCGAGCTCCTACGAGCAGTACTTC. Protein product: CASSFRASSYEQYF.

This chain uses TRBV21-1 with TRBJ2-7; the table's D call, TRBD1, was not checked against the DNA. TRBV21-1 is a listed pseudogene. This CDR3 spans 19 amino acids. The CDR3, as DNA: TGTGCCAGCAGCACGATGAGGCCCAGGGAAACCTACACGGAATACGAGCAGTACTTC. Protein: CASSTMRPRETYTEYEQYF.

The chain couples TRBV30 to TRBJ2-3; D is uncertain. CDR1 is GTSNPN and CDR2 is SVGIG in the germline V gene (reference sequence). V was pared by 7 bases and J by 3 bases, with 5 bases between. The length of the CDR3 is 10 residues. The CDR3 coding sequence is TGTGCCTCCCAAACAGATACGCAGTATTTT. Encoded protein: CASQTDTQYF.

The genes are TRBV4-3 and TRBJ2-3; TRBD1 agrees at 7 bases. The CDR3 covers 16 residues. The V and J ends lost 0 bases and 6 bases, in that order; junction bases with no gene match: 9. Looked up from germline, CDR1 is LGHNA and CDR2 is YSLEER. Written as DNA, the CDR3 is TGCGCCAGCAGCCAAGATTGGGCCAGGGGGTCGGATACGCAGTATTTT. This translates into CASSQDWARGSDTQYF.

This clonotype was picked up a small number of times. The junction departs from the called germline gene at one end, perhaps through a read error. This sequence joins TRBV24-1 and TRBJ2-5; TRBD2 is a possible D gene (5 bases). The CDR3 consists of 16 residues. The germline V gene has CDR1 KGHDR and CDR2 SFDVKD. The DNA for the CDR3 is TGTGCCACCAGTGATTCAACGGCGGGTTTCGGGCGCGAGCAGTGCTTC. Protein: CATSDSTAGFGREQCF.

This chain links TRBV6-2 or TRBV6-3 with TRBJ2-3, with D possibly being TRBD1 (6 bases). This CDR3 contains 16 residues. V lost 2 bases and J lost 0, with 12 bases in between. Germline CDR1 MNHEY, CDR2 SVGEGT. CDR3 DNA: TGTGCCAGCAGTTACGACCGGGACACTAGCACAGATACGCAGTATTTT. This encodes CASSYDRDTSTDTQYF.

This clonotype showed up many times. The chain uses TRBV7-2 and TRBJ2-7, with 7 bases that match TRBD1. V lost 4 bases and J lost 3; bases outside the gene matches: 6. This CDR3 is built from 14 residues. Germline CDR1 and CDR2: SGHTA and FQGNSA. The CDR3 spells CASSSRTGLYEQYF. The CDR3 DNA reads TGTGCCAGCAGCTCAAGGACAGGCCTCTACGAGCAGTACTTC.

There are a few counts of this clonotype. The rearrangement uses TRBV6-2 or TRBV6-3 and TRBJ1-2; the D is unclear. The CDR3 totals 15 residues. Germline V gene lookup returns CDR1 MNHEY and CDR2 SVGEGT. V was shortened by 6 bases and J by 2 bases, with 16 bases between the two germline ends. CDR3 region: CASSPTRTSNYGYTF. For the CDR3, the DNA is TGTGCCAGCAGCCCTACTAGAACTTCCAACTATGGCTACACCTTC.

This clonotype was counted between two and nine times. The J gene is TRBJ2-1, the V gene TRBV27, with 7 bases identical to TRBD2. CDR1 and CDR2 (germline): MNHEY, SMNVEV (reference sequence). V was pared by 7 bases and J by 10 bases, with 13 bases of the junction left unmatched. CDR3 size: 14 residues. The CDR3 sequence is CASTPGLVSQEQFF. The CDR3 region has the DNA TGTGCCAGCACCCCTGGACTAGTTTCTCAGGAGCAGTTCTTC.

The genes are TRBV29-1 and TRBJ1-2; D call uncertain. From germline, CDR1 is SQVTM and CDR2 ANQGSEA. The V end lost 3 bases, the J end lost 2 bases, and 16 bases lay between the germline ends. The CDR3 runs to 15 residues. The CDR3 DNA sequence: TGCAGCGTTGATGGGTTGGTGTCGGGAAACTATGGCTACACCTTC. Residues: CSVDGLVSGNYGYTF.